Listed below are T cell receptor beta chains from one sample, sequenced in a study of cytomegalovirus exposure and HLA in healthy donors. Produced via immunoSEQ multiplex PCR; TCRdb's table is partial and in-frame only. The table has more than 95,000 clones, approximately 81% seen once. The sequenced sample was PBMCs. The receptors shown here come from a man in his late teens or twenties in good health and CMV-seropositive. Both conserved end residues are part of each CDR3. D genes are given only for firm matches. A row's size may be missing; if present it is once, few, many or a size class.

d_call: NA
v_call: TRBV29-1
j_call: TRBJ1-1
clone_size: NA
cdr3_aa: CSVTTGVNTEAFF
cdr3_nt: TGCAGCGTCACAACCGGGGTGAACACTGAAGCTTTCTTT

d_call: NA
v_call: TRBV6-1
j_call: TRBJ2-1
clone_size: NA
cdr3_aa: CASSEYRDDEQFF
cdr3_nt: TGTGCCAGCAGTGAATACAGGGACGATGAGCAGTTCTTC

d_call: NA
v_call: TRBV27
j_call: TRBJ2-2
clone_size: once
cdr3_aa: CASSFGHNTGELFF
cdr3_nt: TGTGCCAGCAGTTTTGGACATAACACCGGGGAGCTGTTTTTT

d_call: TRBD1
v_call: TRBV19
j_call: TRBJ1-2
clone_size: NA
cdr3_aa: CASQKGTGDYGYTF
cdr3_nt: TGTGCCTCCCAAAAGGGGACAGGGGACTATGGCTACACCTTC

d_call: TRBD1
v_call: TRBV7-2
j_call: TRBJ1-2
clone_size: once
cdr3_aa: CASSRGRTGGGYGYTF
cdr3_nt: TGTGCCAGCAGCAGAGGGAGGACAGGGGGGGGCTATGGCTACACCTTC

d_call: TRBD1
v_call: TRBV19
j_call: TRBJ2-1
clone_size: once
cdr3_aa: CATGQGTNNEQFF
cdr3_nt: TGTGCCACCGGACAGGGGACCAACAATGAGCAGTTCTTC

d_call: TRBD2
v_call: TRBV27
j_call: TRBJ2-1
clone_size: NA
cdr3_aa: CASSETSGALGSYNEQFF
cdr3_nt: TGTGCCAGCAGTGAGACTAGCGGAGCCTTGGGTTCCTACAATGAGCAGTTCTTC

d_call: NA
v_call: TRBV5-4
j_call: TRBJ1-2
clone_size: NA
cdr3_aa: CASSLGPLSNNYGYTF
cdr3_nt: TGTGCCAGCAGCTTGGGCCCACTGAGTAATAACTATGGCTACACCTTC

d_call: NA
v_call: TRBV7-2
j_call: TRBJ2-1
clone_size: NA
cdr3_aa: CASSLRGIWNEQFF
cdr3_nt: TGTGCCAGCAGCTTAAGGGGGATTTGGAATGAGCAGTTCTTC

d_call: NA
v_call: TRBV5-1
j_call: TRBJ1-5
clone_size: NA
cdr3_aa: CASSPLAGDQPQHF
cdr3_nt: TGCGCCAGCAGCCCCTTGGCCGGGGATCAGCCCCAGCATTTT

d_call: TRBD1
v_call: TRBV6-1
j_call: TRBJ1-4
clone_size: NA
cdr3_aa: CASSEAGGDEKLFF
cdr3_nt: TGTGCCAGCAGCGAAGCAGGGGGTGACGAAAAACTGTTTTTT

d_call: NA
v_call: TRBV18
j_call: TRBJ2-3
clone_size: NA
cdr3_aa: CASSPTYGPTDTQYF
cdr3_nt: TGTGCCAGCTCACCAACTTACGGTCCCACAGATACGCAGTATTTT

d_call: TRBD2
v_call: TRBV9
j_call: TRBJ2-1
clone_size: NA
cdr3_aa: CASSPRASGNNEQFF
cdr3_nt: TGTGCCAGCAGCCCTCGGGCTAGCGGGAACAATGAGCAGTTCTTC

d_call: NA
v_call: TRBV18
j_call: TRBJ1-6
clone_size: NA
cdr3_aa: CASSSPSGYNSPLHF
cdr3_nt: TGTGCCAGCTCATCTCCATCAGGGTACAATTCACCCCTCCACTTT

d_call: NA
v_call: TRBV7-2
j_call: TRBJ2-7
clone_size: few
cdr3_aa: CASSLEQGPSYEQYF
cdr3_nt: TGTGCCAGCAGCTTAGAACAGGGACCTTCCTACGAGCAGTACTTC

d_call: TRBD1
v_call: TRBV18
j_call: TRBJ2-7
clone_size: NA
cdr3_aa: CASSQNRGSGEQYF
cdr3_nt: TGTGCCAGCTCACAGAACAGGGGGTCGGGGGAGCAGTACTTC

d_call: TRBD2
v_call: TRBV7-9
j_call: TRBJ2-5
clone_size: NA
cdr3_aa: CASSRTSGSVTQYF
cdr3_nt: TGTGCCAGCAGCAGGACTAGCGGGAGTGTGACCCAGTACTTC

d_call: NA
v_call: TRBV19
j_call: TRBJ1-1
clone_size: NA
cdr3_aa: CASSIVFGGRTEAFF
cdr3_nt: TGTGCCAGTAGTATAGTATTCGGAGGGCGCACTGAAGCTTTCTTT

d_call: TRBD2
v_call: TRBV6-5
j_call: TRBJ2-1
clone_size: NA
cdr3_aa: CASSRREGYNEQFF
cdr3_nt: TGTGCCAGCAGCCGAAGGGAGGGCTACAATGAGCAGTTCTTC

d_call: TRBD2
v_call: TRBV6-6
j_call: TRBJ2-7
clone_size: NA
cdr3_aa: CASRPGTSSYEQYF
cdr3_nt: TGTGCCAGCAGGCCCGGGACTAGCTCCTACGAGCAGTACTTC

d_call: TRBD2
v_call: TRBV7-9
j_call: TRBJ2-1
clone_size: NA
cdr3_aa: CASSSPTGLRGYNEQFF
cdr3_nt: TGTGCCAGCAGCTCCCCCACTGGCTTGCGGGGGTACAATGAGCAGTTCTTC

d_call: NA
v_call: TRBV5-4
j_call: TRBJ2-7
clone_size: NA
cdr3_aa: CASSLGTHPNEQYF
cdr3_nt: TGTGCCAGCAGCTTGGGTACTCACCCGAACGAGCAGTACTTC

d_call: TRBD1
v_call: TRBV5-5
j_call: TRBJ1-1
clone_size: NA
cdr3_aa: CASSTTGGLQVSDTEAFF
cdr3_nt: TGTGCCAGCAGCACCACAGGGGGCCTTCAGGTTTCGGACACTGAAGCTTTCTTT

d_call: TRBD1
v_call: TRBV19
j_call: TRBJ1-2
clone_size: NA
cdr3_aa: CASSIAGTGRANYGYTF
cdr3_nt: TGTGCCAGTAGTATTGCCGGGACAGGCCGAGCTAACTATGGCTACACCTTC

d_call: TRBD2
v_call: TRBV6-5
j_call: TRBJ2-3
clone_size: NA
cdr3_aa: CASSSGLDEYTDTQYF
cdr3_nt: TGTGCCAGCAGTTCCGGACTAGACGAATACACAGATACGCAGTATTTT

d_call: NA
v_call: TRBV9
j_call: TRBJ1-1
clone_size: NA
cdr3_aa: CASTQDTNTEAFF
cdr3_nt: TGTGCCAGCACCCAAGACACGAACACTGAAGCTTTCTTT

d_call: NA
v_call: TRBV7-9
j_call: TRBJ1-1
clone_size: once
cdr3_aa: CSSSHGGTEAFF
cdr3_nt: TGTTCCAGCAGCCATGGGGGGACTGAAGCTTTCTTT

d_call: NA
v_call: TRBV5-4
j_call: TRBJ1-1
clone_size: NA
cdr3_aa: CASSLGQNRADEAFF
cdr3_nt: TGTGCCAGCAGCTTGGGACAGAATAGAGCTGATGAAGCTTTCTTT

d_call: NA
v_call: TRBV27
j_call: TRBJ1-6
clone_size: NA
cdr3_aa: CASSGTGNSPLHF
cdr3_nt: TGTGCCAGTTCGGGTACAGGGAATTCACCCCTCCACTTT

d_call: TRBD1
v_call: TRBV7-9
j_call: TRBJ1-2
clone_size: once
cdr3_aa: CASSLPGQGGYGYTF
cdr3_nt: TGTGCCAGCAGCTTACCGGGACAGGGGGGCTATGGCTACACCTTC

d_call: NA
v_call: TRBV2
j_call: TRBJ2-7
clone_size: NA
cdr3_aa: CASSESGLTGSYEQYF
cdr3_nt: TGTGCCAGCAGTGAGTCGGGATTGACAGGATCCTACGAGCAGTACTTC

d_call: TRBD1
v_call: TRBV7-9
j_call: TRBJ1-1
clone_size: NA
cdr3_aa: CASSLGVPGGNTEAFF
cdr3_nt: TGTGCCAGCAGCTTAGGCGTACCAGGGGGGAACACTGAAGCTTTCTTT

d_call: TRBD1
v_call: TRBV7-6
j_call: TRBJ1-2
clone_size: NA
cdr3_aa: CASSLAGQGGYTF
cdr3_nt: TGTGCCAGCAGCCTTGCAGGACAGGGAGGCTACACCTTC

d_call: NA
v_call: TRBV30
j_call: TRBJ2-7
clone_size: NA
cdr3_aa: CAWSATWSSYEQYF
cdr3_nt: TGTGCCTGGAGTGCTACATGGAGCTCCTACGAGCAGTACTTC

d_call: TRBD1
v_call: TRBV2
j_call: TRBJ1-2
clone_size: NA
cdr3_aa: CASSRSRTGHGYTF
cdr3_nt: TGTGCCAGCAGTCGATCCCGGACAGGCCATGGCTACACCTTC

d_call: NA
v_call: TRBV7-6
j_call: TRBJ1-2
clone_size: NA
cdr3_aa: CASSLRDNYGYTF
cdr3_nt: TGTGCCAGCAGCTTGAGAGATAACTATGGCTACACCTTC

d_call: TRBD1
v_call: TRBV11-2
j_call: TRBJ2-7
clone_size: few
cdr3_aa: CASSYGQGSYEQYF
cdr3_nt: TGTGCCAGCAGCTACGGACAGGGATCCTACGAGCAGTACTTC

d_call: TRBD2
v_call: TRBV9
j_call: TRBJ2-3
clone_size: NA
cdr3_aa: CASLPGTSADTQYF
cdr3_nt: TGTGCCAGCCTTCCGGGGACTAGCGCAGATACGCAGTATTTT

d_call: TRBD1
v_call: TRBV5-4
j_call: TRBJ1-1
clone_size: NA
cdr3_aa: CASSDGTGGFNTEAFF
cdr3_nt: TGTGCCAGCAGCGACGGGACAGGCGGCTTTAACACTGAAGCTTTCTTT

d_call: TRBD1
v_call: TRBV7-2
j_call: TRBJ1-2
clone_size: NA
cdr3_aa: CASSLEAPGQQYGYTF
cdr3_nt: TGTGCCAGCAGCTTGGAGGCTCCGGGACAGCAATATGGCTACACCTTC

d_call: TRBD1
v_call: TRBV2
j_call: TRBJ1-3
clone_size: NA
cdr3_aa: CASSEADQGANTIYF
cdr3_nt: TGTGCCAGCAGTGAAGCGGACCAGGGGGCGAACACCATATATTTT

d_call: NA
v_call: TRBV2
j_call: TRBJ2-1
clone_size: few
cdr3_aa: CASSEPAYNEQFF
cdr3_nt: TGTGCCAGCAGTGAACCAGCCTACAATGAGCAGTTCTTC

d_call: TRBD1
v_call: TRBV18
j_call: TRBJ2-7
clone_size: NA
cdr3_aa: CASSPSGQGYEQYF
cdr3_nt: TGTGCCAGCTCACCGTCGGGACAGGGGTACGAGCAGTACTTC

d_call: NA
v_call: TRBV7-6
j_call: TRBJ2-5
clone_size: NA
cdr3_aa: CASSLNSLWTQYF
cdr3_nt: TGTGCCAGCAGCTTGAACAGTCTGTGGACCCAGTACTTC

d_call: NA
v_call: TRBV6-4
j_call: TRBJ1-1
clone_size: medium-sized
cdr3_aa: CASSETANTEAFF
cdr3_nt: TGTGCCAGCAGCGAAACAGCGAACACTGAAGCTTTCTTT

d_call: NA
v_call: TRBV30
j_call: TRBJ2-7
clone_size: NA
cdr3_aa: CAWSNPGGYEQYF
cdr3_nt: TGTGCCTGGAGTAACCCCGGGGGATACGAGCAGTACTTC

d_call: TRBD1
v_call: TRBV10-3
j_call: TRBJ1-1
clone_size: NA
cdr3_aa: CAISPTTGGAAFF
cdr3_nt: TGTGCCATCAGCCCTACGACAGGGGGCGCGGCTTTCTTT

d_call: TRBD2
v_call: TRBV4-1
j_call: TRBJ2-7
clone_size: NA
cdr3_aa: CASSQEGTSGRSGQYF
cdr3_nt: TGCGCCAGCAGCCAGGAAGGGACTAGCGGGAGGTCGGGGCAGTACTTC

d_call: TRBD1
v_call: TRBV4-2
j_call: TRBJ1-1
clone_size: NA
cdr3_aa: CASSQSGQGGVSEAFF
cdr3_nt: TGTGCCAGCAGCCAGTCCGGACAGGGAGGGGTCAGTGAAGCTTTCTTT

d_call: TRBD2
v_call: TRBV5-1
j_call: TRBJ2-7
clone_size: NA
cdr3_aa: CASSRGTSGPSYEQYF
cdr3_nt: TGCGCCAGCAGCCGTGGGACTAGCGGACCATCCTACGAGCAGTACTTC

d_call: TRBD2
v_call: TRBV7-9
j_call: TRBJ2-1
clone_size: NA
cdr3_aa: CSSSLEPGLSYNEQFF
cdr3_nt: TGTTCCAGCAGCTTAGAACCGGGACTATCTTACAATGAGCAGTTCTTC

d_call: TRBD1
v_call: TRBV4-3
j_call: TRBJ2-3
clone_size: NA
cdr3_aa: CASSQDGQGAGTDTQYF
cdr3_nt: TGCGCCAGCAGCCAAGATGGACAGGGGGCCGGCACAGATACGCAGTATTTT

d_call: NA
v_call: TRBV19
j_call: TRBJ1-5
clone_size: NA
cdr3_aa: CASSIDPGVNQPQHF
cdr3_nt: TGTGCCAGTAGTATAGATCCAGGGGTTAACCAGCCCCAGCATTTT

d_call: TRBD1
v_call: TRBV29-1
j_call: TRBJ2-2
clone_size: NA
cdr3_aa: CSVRTGTTGELFF
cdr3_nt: TGCAGCGTCCGGACAGGGACGACCGGGGAGCTGTTTTTT

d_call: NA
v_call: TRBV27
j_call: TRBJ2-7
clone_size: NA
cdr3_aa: CASSLSRLVSSYEQYF
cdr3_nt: TGTGCCAGCAGTTTATCGCGGCTAGTGAGCTCCTACGAGCAGTACTTC

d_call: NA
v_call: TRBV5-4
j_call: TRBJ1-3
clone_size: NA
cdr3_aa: CASSLVTGSKSGNTIYF
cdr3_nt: TGTGCCAGCAGCTTGGTGACAGGATCTAAATCTGGAAACACCATATATTTT

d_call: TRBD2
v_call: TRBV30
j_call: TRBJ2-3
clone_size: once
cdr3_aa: CAWSGGLSGDTQYF
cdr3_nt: TGTGCCTGGAGTGGGGGACTATCCGGGGATACGCAGTATTTT

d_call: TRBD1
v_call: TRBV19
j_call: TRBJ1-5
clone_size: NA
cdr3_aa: CASSIVTGGNQPQHF
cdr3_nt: TGTGCCAGTAGTATAGTGACAGGGGGAAATCAGCCCCAGCATTTT

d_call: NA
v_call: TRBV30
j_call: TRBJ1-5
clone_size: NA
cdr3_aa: CAWTTAGDQPQHF
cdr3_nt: TGTGCCTGGACCACTGCCGGGGATCAGCCCCAGCATTTT